This T cell receptor beta chain comes out of a study of early stage breast cancer tumors. With respect to this clone: No antigen is known for it.

Data came from immunoSEQ multiplex PCR; TCRdb stores just in-frame clones and leaves some out. Of tens of thousands of clones in the sample, less than 85% were seen once. The CDR3 has 16 amino acids. Germline lookup yields CDR1 LNHDA and CDR2 SQIVND (reference sequence). V trimming: 6 bases; J trimming: 0 bases; junction bases outside the gene matches: 6. Points from the study as a whole: Blood repertoires resembled normal breast more than tumor. Compared with adjacent normal breast tissue, tumors showed 2 to 3-fold greater T cell density and higher clonality.

Sequencing was carried out using blood. The chain recombines TRBV19 with TRBJ1-2; 11 bases match TRBD1. This TCR came from a person in their 60s with breast cancer. CDR3 residues: CASSPGTGGTNYGYTF. CDR3 bases: TGTGCCAGTAGCCCCGGGACAGGGGGTACTAACTATGGCTACACCTTC. Combining the CDR3 with reference TRBV19 and TRBJ1-2 gives the whole variable domain DGGITQSPKYLFRKEGQNVTLSCEQNLNHDAMYWYRQDPGQGLRLIYYSQIVNDFQKGDIAEGYSVSREKKESFPLTVTSAQKNPTAFYLCASSPGTGGTNYGYTFGSGTRLTVV.